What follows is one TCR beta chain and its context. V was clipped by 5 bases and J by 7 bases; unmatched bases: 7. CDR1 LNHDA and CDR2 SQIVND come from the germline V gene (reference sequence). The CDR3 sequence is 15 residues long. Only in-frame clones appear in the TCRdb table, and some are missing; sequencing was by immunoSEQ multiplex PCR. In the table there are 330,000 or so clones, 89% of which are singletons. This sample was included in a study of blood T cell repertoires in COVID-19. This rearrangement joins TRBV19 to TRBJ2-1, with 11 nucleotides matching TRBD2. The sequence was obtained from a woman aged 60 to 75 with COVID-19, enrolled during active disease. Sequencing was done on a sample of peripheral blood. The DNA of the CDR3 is TGTGCCAGTAGTTCGCTAGCGGGGGGTCGAAATGAGCAGTTCTTC. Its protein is CASSSLAGGRNEQFF.